The 21 T cell receptor beta chains below come from one sample, sequenced in a study of cytomegalovirus exposure and HLA in healthy donors. This PCR relied on a set of 60 Vbeta primers and 13 Jbeta primers. Only in-frame clones appear in the TCRdb table, and some are missing; sequencing was by immunoSEQ multiplex PCR. The repertoire consists of 100,000 to 150,000 clones, with roughly 81% occurring once and the leading ten covering roughly 0.99%. The specimen sequenced was PBMCs. These receptors came from a woman aged 25 to 45 in good health and CMV-seronegative.

A note on this clone: The DNA is left out, because the CDR3 cannot be placed on it with certainty; the CDR3 is given as TCRdb lists it. The chain combines TRBV5-1 with TRBJ1-2. The CDR3 sequence runs 11 residues, both termini included. CDR1 is SGHRS, CDR2 YFSETQ, per germline. CDR3 protein: CASSTSGGYTF.

The chain carries TRBV5-6 and TRBJ1-2; a possible D gene is TRBD1 (5 bases). Germline-derived CDR1 and CDR2 are SGHDT and YYEEEE. Trimming removed 0 bases at V and 6 bases at J, with 9 bases between. The CDR3 totals 13 residues. In DNA form, the CDR3 reads TGTGCCAGCAGCTTGGGGGGCGCAAATGGCTACACCTTC. This codes for CASSLGGANGYTF. Using reference TRBV5-6 and TRBJ1-2 for the parts outside the CDR3, the full variable domain is DAGVTQSPTHLIKTRGQQVTLRCSPKSGHDTVSWYQQALGQGPQFIFQYYEEEERQRGNFPDRFSGHQFPNYSSELNVNALLLGDSALYLCASSLGGANGYTFGSGTRLTVV.

V is TRBV2 and J is TRBJ2-5; possible D gene TRBD2, 6 bases. In germline, CDR1 is SNHLY, CDR2 FYNNEI. The CDR3 runs to 12 residues. The V and J ends lost 5 bases and 4 bases respectively, with 8 bases between them. The CDR3 region has the DNA TGTGCCAGCAGTTCCGGGGGAGAGACCCAGTACTTC. Protein product: CASSSGGETQYF.

V is TRBV18 and J is TRBJ2-5; 11 bases are shared with TRBD2. The V gene end was trimmed by 1 base and the J gene end by 2 bases; junction bases not matched to a gene: 9. Germline V CDR1 and CDR2: KGHSH, LQKENI. The CDR3 spans 18 residues. As DNA, the CDR3 is TGTGCCAGCTCACCACGATCTAGCGGGGGGATTCGACAAGAGACCCAGTACTTC. Its protein product is CASSPRSSGGIRQETQYF.

The V gene is TRBV18, the J gene TRBJ1-1, with no clear D. The CDR3 has 14 residues. V dropped 3 bases and J dropped 6 bases, with 14 bases sitting between them. Germline V gene sequence: CDR1 KGHSH, CDR2 LQKENI. The CDR3 bases are TGTGCCAGCTCACCCGAGAGGGTGGCCTCTGAAGCTTTCTTT. Protein sequence: CASSPERVASEAFF.

This chain uses TRBV7-9 with TRBJ2-1, with TRBD2 matching 7 bases. V shed 5 bases, J shed 8 bases, and the junction held 12 bases outside the gene matches. Germline V lookup: CDR1 SEHNR, CDR2 FQNEAQ (reference sequence). This CDR3 comprises 15 residues. CDR3 protein: CASSPGGGRAYEQFF. The CDR3 DNA is TGTGCCAGCAGCCCCGGGGGTGGGAGGGCCTATGAGCAGTTCTTC.

This clone was recorded a few times. This sequence joins TRBV2 and TRBJ1-4, with 10 bases fitting TRBD1. This CDR3 is 15 amino acids long. The V gene end was trimmed by 6 bases and the J gene end by 7 bases; junction bases not matched to a gene: 8. Looked up from germline, CDR1 is SNHLY and CDR2 is FYNNEI. CDR3 sequence reads: CASSRRTGGGEKLFF. CDR3 nucleotide sequence: TGTGCCAGCAGCCGAAGGACAGGGGGAGGTGAAAAACTGTTTTTT.

V is TRBV19 and J is TRBJ1-5; a weak D match, TRBD1 (5 bases). The CDR3 consists of 17 residues. Per germline, CDR1 LNHDA and CDR2 SQIVND (reference sequence). V dropped 0 bases and J dropped 9 bases, with 21 bases sitting between them. In DNA, the CDR3 is TGTGCCAGTAGTATAGACAGGGTTGGGGGGGTTGTATGGCCCCAGCATTTT. Protein sequence: CASSIDRVGGVVWPQHF. Drawing the rest from reference TRBV19 and TRBJ1-5, the complete variable domain is DGGITQSPKYLFRKEGQNVTLSCEQNLNHDAMYWYRQDPGQGLRLIYYSQIVNDFQKGDIAEGYSVSREKKESFPLTVTSAQKNPTAFYLCASSIDRVGGVVWPQHFGDGTRLSIL.

The V call is TRBV27, the J call TRBJ2-1; weak D call: TRBD1 (5 bases). V lost 5 bases to trimming and J lost 4 bases, with 9 bases between them. The CDR3 extends over 13 amino acids. Germline V gives CDR1 MNHEY, CDR2 SMNVEV (reference sequence). This CDR3 is CASSKTVYNEQFF. The CDR3 DNA reads as TGTGCCAGCAGTAAGACAGTATACAATGAGCAGTTCTTC.

The V and J genes are TRBV10-3 and TRBJ2-1, with TRBD1 as a possible D gene (6 bases). Germline CDR1 and CDR2: ENHRY and SYGVKD. The CDR3 totals 14 residues. Trimming removed 2 bases at V and 5 bases at J, with 10 bases between. The CDR3 region has the DNA TGTGCCATCAGTGAGCTCGGACAGAACAATGAGCAGTTCTTC. This sequence encodes CAISELGQNNEQFF.

In this sample, this clone turned up a few times. V and J are TRBV25-1 and TRBJ1-1, with D perhaps TRBD1 (6 bases). V gave up 4 bases and J gave up 5 bases, with 17 bases separating them. The CDR3 length is 15 residues. Germline V gene data show CDR1 as MGHDK and CDR2 as SYGVNS. Here the CDR3 reads CASSVQGRGWTEAFF. The CDR3, as DNA: TGTGCCAGCAGTGTCCAGGGGCGAGGTTGGACTGAAGCTTTCTTT.

This clone was recorded only once. The rearrangement joins TRBV5-1 to TRBJ2-7; possibly TRBD2 for D (5 bases). Germline CDR1 is SGHRS and CDR2 is YFSETQ. V lost 2 bases to trimming and J lost 3 bases, with 9 bases between them. The CDR3 is 13 amino acids. The DNA of the CDR3 is TGCGCCAGCAGCTTTGACGGGGACTACGAGCAGTACTTC. It codes for CASSFDGDYEQYF.

CDR3 protein: CSVEDGGDYEQYF. CDR3 in DNA: TGCAGCGTTGAAGATGGAGGGGATTACGAGCAGTACTTC. V and J are TRBV29-1 and TRBJ2-7; D might be TRBD2 (6 bases). The germline gives CDR1 SQVTM, CDR2 ANQGSEA. Deletions cut 0 bases from V and 4 bases from J, with 10 bases between. The CDR3 sequence is 13 residues long.

V and J are TRBV29-1 and TRBJ1-1; D not resolved. The germline CDR1 and CDR2 sequences are SQVTM and ANQGSEA. Trimming left V 1 base short and J 2 bases short, with 8 bases between. The CDR3 is made up of 13 amino acids. CDR3 coding DNA: TGCAGCGTTGAAGGGAGAGCTAACACTGAAGCTTTCTTT. This translates into CSVEGRANTEAFF. Filled out from reference TRBV29-1 and TRBJ1-1, the complete variable domain reads SAVISQKPSRDICQRGTSLTIQCQVDSQVTMMFWYRQQPGQSLTLIATANQGSEATYESGFVIDKFPISRPNLTFSTLTVSNMSPEDSSIYLCSVEGRANTEAFFGQGTRLTVV.

The chain is built from TRBV4-1 and TRBJ2-2; 8 positions match TRBD1. The CDR3 runs to 19 residues. Unmatched junction bases numbered 16, after V lost 3 bases and J lost 4 bases. The V gene's germline CDR1 is MGHRA and CDR2 YSYEKL. The CDR3 loop is CASSHPGQGGILGTGELFF. In nucleotides, the CDR3 is TGCGCCAGCAGCCATCCTGGACAGGGAGGCATCTTAGGCACCGGGGAGCTGTTTTTT.

The V and J genes are TRBV5-4 and TRBJ2-7; TRBD2 aligns across 7 bases. The CDR3 covers 15 residues. V shed 2 bases, J shed 0 bases, and the junction held 5 bases outside the gene matches. CDR1 and CDR2 (germline): SGHNT, YYREEE (reference sequence). This chain's CDR3 is CASSFGGGSSYEQYF. CDR3 sequence (DNA): TGTGCCAGCAGCTTTGGGGGGGGGAGCTCCTACGAGCAGTACTTC. Filled out from reference TRBV5-4 and TRBJ2-7, the complete variable domain reads ETGVTQSPTHLIKTRGQQVTLRCSSQSGHNTVSWYQQALGQGPQFIFQYYREEENGRGNFPPRFSGLQFPNYSSELNVNALELDDSALYLCASSFGGGSSYEQYFGPGTRLTVT.

The chain links TRBV4-1 to TRBJ2-7; no clear D. CDR1 and CDR2 from the germline V gene are MGHRA and YSYEKL. The CDR3 has 11 residues. Trimming stripped 3 bases from V and 6 bases from J, with 6 bases between. The CDR3 spells CASSHGSEQYF. CDR3 DNA: TGCGCCAGCAGCCACGGTTCCGAGCAGTACTTC.

Worth noting for this clone: Compared with germline, one end of the junction differs, possibly owing to a read error. CDR3 sequence reads: CASSSPGVRETQYF. DNA of the CDR3: TGTGCCAGCTCATCACCCGGAGTACGGGAGACCCAGTACTTC. The rearrangement uses TRBV18 and TRBJ2-5; D gene uncertain. CDR1 and CDR2 (germline): KGHSH, LQKENI. The CDR3 is 14 amino acids. The variable domain in full, completed from reference TRBV18 and TRBJ2-5, reads NAGVMQNPRHLVRRRGQEARLRCSPMKGHSHVYWYRQLPEEGLKFMVYLQKENIIDESGMPKERFSAEFPKEGPSILRIQQVVRGDSAAYFCASSSPGVRETQYFGPGTRLLVL.

V usage is TRBV30 and J usage is TRBJ2-1, with a possible D match to TRBD1 (5 bases). The V end lost 0 bases, the J end lost 13 bases, and 10 bases lay between the germline ends. The germline V gene encodes CDR1 GTSNPN and CDR2 SVGIG (reference sequence). This CDR3 is 11 amino acids long. The CDR3 DNA follows: TGTGCCTGGAGTGTACAGCAGGGCCAGTTCTTC. Protein: CAWSVQQGQFF.

The chain carries TRBV21-1 and TRBJ2-5; the table gives TRBD2 as D, unverified against the DNA. The J call may be incorrect, as the DNA end agrees better with TRBJ2-7. TRBV21-1 has pseudogene status. The CDR3 covers 12 residues. CDR3 sequence: CASSKSPYEQYF. CDR3 coding DNA: TGTGCCAGCAGCAAAAGCCCCTACGAGCAGTACTTC.

The V call is TRBV10-2, the J call TRBJ1-6; TRBD1 is a possible D gene (5 bases). Between the trimmed V and J ends, which lost 2 bases and 10 bases, there was a span of 12 bases. The CDR3 is made up of 14 amino acids. Per the germline V gene, CDR1 is WSHSY and CDR2 is SAAADI. As DNA, the CDR3 is TGCGCCAGCAGTGAGCAGGGCAATGGGTCACCCCTCCACTTT. It encodes CASSEQGNGSPLHF.